The 8 T cell receptor beta chains given below trace back to one sample, sequenced in a study of T cell repertoires in MIS-A myocarditis. Some clones are missing from TCRdb's copy, which holds only in-frame ones; the method was immunoSEQ multiplex PCR. This sample carries 14,000 to 15,000 clones, about 67% of them seen once, and the ten largest clones take around 59%. Sequenced input: left ventricle heart tissue obtained at autopsy. All receptors derive from a young man with fulminant myocarditis from multisystem inflammatory syndrome in adults (MIS-A) after COVID-19.

As to this clone: One end of the junction varies from germline; a read error may be responsible. The chain recombines TRBV27 with TRBJ1-1; 11 bases are shared with TRBD1. This CDR3 comprises 15 residues. The germline gives CDR1 MNHEY, CDR2 SMNVEV (reference sequence). CDR3 region: CASSWTGGFNTETFF. CDR3 nucleotide sequence: TGTGCCAGCAGTTGGACAGGGGGCTTTAACACTGAAACTTTCTTT.

This clone was found a few times. The chain joins TRBV9 to TRBJ1-1; D is undetermined. V shed 2 bases and J shed 2 bases, with 7 bases lying between them. The CDR3 covers 13 residues. Germline CDR1 reads SGDLS; CDR2 reads YYNGEE. Here the CDR3 DNA reads TGTGCCAGCAGCGTCGGGAGTAACACTGAAGCTTTCTTT. This sequence encodes CASSVGSNTEAFF.

The chain links TRBV27 to TRBJ1-2; possibly TRBD1 for D (5 bases). In germline, CDR1 is MNHEY, CDR2 SMNVEV (reference sequence). There are 15 residues in the CDR3. V shed 3 bases and J shed 0 bases, with 11 bases lying between them. DNA for the CDR3: TGTGCCAGCAGTTTTTCAGGGTTCCCTAACTATGGCTACACCTTC. Its protein product is CASSFSGFPNYGYTF.

The genes are TRBV27 and TRBJ1-2, with D hard to call. Germline V lookup: CDR1 MNHEY, CDR2 SMNVEV (reference sequence). Trimming took off 2 bases at V and 4 bases at J, with 11 bases between the two ends. There are 14 residues in the CDR3. CDR3 loop: CASSLNLEAYGYTF. As DNA, the CDR3 is TGTGCCAGCAGTTTAAACCTAGAGGCCTATGGCTACACCTTC.

The genes are TRBV2 and TRBJ1-2, with TRBD1 matching over 10 bases. Looked up from germline, CDR1 is SNHLY and CDR2 is FYNNEI. Unmatched junction bases numbered 10, after V lost 6 bases and J lost 6 bases. The length of the CDR3 is 15 residues. Here the CDR3 reads CASRFGTGDNNGYTF. The CDR3 region has the DNA TGTGCCAGCAGGTTCGGGACAGGGGATAATAATGGCTACACCTTC.

This chain links TRBV7-8 with TRBJ1-4; D might be TRBD1 (6 bases). CDR3 size: 15 residues. The germline V gene encodes CDR1 SGHVS and CDR2 FQNEAQ. The V end lost 2 bases, the J end lost 8 bases, and 15 bases lay between the germline ends. The CDR3 nucleotides read TGTGCCAGCAGCTTATTAGCAGGGGTTGGGGAAAAACTGTTTTTT. It codes for CASSLLAGVGEKLFF.

This rearrangement joins TRBV3-1 (or the pseudogene TRBV3-2) to TRBJ1-1; D gene unclear. Germline loops: CDR1 LGHDT, CDR2 YNNKEL (reference sequence). The V and J ends lost 3 bases and 7 bases respectively, with 6 bases between them. The CDR3 length is 11 residues. The CDR3 coding sequence is TGTGCCAGCAGCCACGCCAATGAAGCTTTCTTT. It yields the protein CASSHANEAFF.

The chain combines TRBV4-3 with TRBJ1-2; D may be TRBD1 (5 bases). The V end was cut by 1 base, the J end by 5 bases, with 14 bases between. CDR3 size: 15 residues. Germline lookup yields CDR1 LGHNA and CDR2 YSLEER. DNA for the CDR3: TGCGCCAGCAGCCAAGGAGGGGCCGCCGCTTATGGCTACACCTTC. Residues: CASSQGGAAAYGYTF.